Listed below are T cell receptor beta chains from one sample, sequenced in a study of blood T cell repertoires in COVID-19. Clones were read by immunoSEQ multiplex PCR, and TCRdb kept only the in-frame ones, dropping some. The sample has roughly 130,000 clones; approximately 89% are singletons. Material for sequencing was peripheral blood. The receptors shown here come from a man aged 60-69 years with active or convalescent COVID-19. Each CDR3 is given with its conserved first and last residue. D genes are given only for firm matches. Expanded clones are given a class, and other clones once, few, many or no size at all.

D,V,J,size,CDR3,DNA
-,TRBV7-3,TRBJ2-2,-,CASSSQAGANTGELFF,TGTGCCAGCAGCTCCCAAGCGGGTGCGAACACCGGGGAGCTGTTTTTT
-,TRBV27,TRBJ2-3,-,CASSLSGGERTDTQYF,TGTGCCAGCAGTTTATCCGGCGGAGAACGCACAGATACGCAGTATTTT
TRBD2,TRBV19,TRBJ2-1,-,CASSTVSGSFPNEQFF,TGTGCCAGTAGCACCGTTAGCGGGAGTTTCCCCAATGAGCAGTTCTTC
-,TRBV4-1,TRBJ1-1,-,CASSQGHRNTEAFF,TGCGCCAGCAGCCAAGGACACCGGAACACTGAAGCTTTCTTT
-,TRBV4-1,TRBJ1-5,-,CASSQVLNQPQHF,TGCGCCAGCAGCCAAGTCCTGAATCAGCCCCAGCATTTT
TRBD1,TRBV5-4,TRBJ2-1,-,CASSLGTGSNEQFF,TGTGCCAGCAGCCTCGGGACAGGGAGCAATGAGCAGTTCTTC
TRBD2,TRBV9,TRBJ2-1,-,CASSPRTSGRAHNEQFF,TGTGCCAGCAGCCCCCGGACTAGCGGGAGGGCTCACAATGAGCAGTTCTTC
TRBD2,TRBV18,TRBJ2-7,-,CASSPGTSAYEQYF,TGTGCCAGCTCACCCGGGACTAGCGCCTACGAGCAGTACTTC
-,TRBV5-4,TRBJ1-2,-,CASSHTPGVNYGYTF,TGTGCCAGCAGCCACACCCCGGGAGTTAACTATGGCTACACCTTC
TRBD1,TRBV27,TRBJ2-7,few,CASSPMDRAPYEQYF,TGTGCCAGCAGTCCGATGGACAGGGCACCCTACGAGCAGTACTTC
-,TRBV14,TRBJ2-2,-,CASSQVRPGDDTGELFF,TGTGCCAGCAGCCAAGTTAGGCCAGGGGATGACACCGGGGAGCTGTTTTTT
TRBD2,TRBV7-2,TRBJ2-3,few,CASRTRPAGVSSTDTQYF,TGTGCCAGCAGGACTCGGCCAGCGGGAGTTAGTAGCACAGATACGCAGTATTTT
TRBD2,TRBV5-6,TRBJ2-1,-,CASSWRLAGGPNEQFF,TGTGCCAGCAGCTGGCGCCTAGCGGGAGGGCCGAATGAGCAGTTCTTC
TRBD1,TRBV7-2,TRBJ1-2,-,CASSLVESGTGNGYTF,TGTGCCAGCAGCTTAGTCGAGTCCGGGACAGGGAATGGCTACACCTTC
-,TRBV3-1/TRBV3-2,TRBJ1-5,-,CASSRQSQPQHF,TGTGCCAGCAGCCGGCAGTCGCAGCCCCAGCATTTT
TRBD1,TRBV15,TRBJ2-5,-,CATSRAGGKETQYF,TGTGCCACCAGCAGAGCAGGGGGTAAAGAGACCCAGTACTTC
-,TRBV5-6,TRBJ1-6,-,CASSLGAGIGSPLHF,TGTGCCAGCAGCTTGGGGGCAGGTATCGGCTCACCCCTCCACTTT
TRBD2,TRBV9,TRBJ2-1,-,CASSLPGLENNEQFF,TGTGCCAGCAGTCTACCGGGACTAGAGAACAATGAGCAGTTCTTC
TRBD1,TRBV9,TRBJ2-6,-,CASRQGTTGANVLTF,TGTGCCAGCCGACAGGGGACGACTGGGGCCAACGTCCTGACTTTC
-,TRBV18,TRBJ1-5,few,CASSTGKNQPQHF,TGTGCCAGCTCGACAGGTAAAAATCAGCCCCAGCATTTT
TRBD1,TRBV7-2,TRBJ1-1,few,CASSLGTGWNTEAFF,TGTGCCAGCAGCTTAGGGACAGGGTGGAACACTGAAGCTTTCTTT
-,TRBV12-5,TRBJ2-5,-,CASGLVASILRETQYF,TGTGCTAGTGGTTTGGTAGCGTCTATTCTGCGAGAGACCCAGTACTTC
-,TRBV3-1/TRBV3-2,TRBJ1-3,-,CASSQSGTGNTIYF,TGTGCCAGCAGCCAATCGGGGACTGGAAACACCATATATTTT
-,TRBV19,TRBJ1-1,-,CASIARSTEAFF,TGTGCCAGTATTGCGAGGAGCACTGAAGCTTTCTTT
TRBD1,TRBV10-3,TRBJ2-1,-,CAISRNRGLDNEQFF,TGTGCCATCAGTAGGAACAGGGGGCTGGACAATGAGCAGTTCTTC
TRBD1,TRBV5-8,TRBJ1-5,few,CASSLGWAGGHQPQHF,TGTGCCAGCAGCTTGGGTTGGGCAGGGGGGCATCAGCCCCAGCATTTT
TRBD1,TRBV12-3/TRBV12-4,TRBJ1-2,-,CASSLGDSYGYTF,TGTGCCAGCAGTTTGGGGGACAGCTATGGCTACACCTTC
-,TRBV3-1/TRBV3-2,TRBJ1-3,-,CASSQVMSSGNTIYF,TGTGCCAGCAGCCAAGTCATGAGCTCTGGAAACACCATATATTTT
TRBD1,TRBV5-1,TRBJ1-4,-,CASSPGGDGEKLFF,TGCGCCAGCAGCCCAGGGGGCGATGGTGAAAAACTGTTTTTT